These 3 T cell receptor beta chains were sequenced from one sample in a study of T cell responses to AZD1222 COVID-19 vaccine (dated by TCRdb to the early 2020s). The time point label for this specimen denotes: baseline before first vaccination. The library was made by the immunoSEQ multiplex PCR assay. TCRdb carries this immuneACCESS record with in-frame sequences only. Its versions omit some clonotypes, under half of them owing to an unresolved V gene in the studies checked, with the rest unexplained. This sample has around 130,000 clones in its table, and 85% to 95% of those were observed once. The ten largest clones capture 0.75% to 0.95% of the sample. Sequenced material: peripheral blood, taken on day 0 of AZD1222 vaccination. These TCRs come from an adult in good health.

This clone appeared a single time. The chain links TRBV28 to TRBJ2-7; D gene uncertain. The V end was cut by 10 bases, the J end by 5 bases, with 18 bases between. This CDR3 spans 13 amino acids. Germline-derived CDR1 and CDR2 are MDHEN and SYDVKM. The CDR3 DNA sequence: TGTGCCACCGGGCCTTTTGATGGTAACGAGCAGTACTTC. Encoded protein: CATGPFDGNEQYF.

The chain recombines TRBV6-5 with TRBJ1-2; 7 bases line up with TRBD1. The CDR3 is made up of 13 amino acids. With 5 bases clipped from V and 4 bases from J, the junction kept 4 bases outside the gene matches. Germline values: CDR1 MNHEY, CDR2 SVGAGI. This chain's CDR3 is CASSHRQGYGYTF. Written as DNA, the CDR3 is TGTGCCAGCAGTCACAGACAGGGCTATGGCTACACCTTC.

This clone has a single count. The V and J genes are TRBV1 and TRBJ2-7; the tabulated D call, TRBD2, remains unverified against the DNA. TRBV1 counts as a pseudogene. This CDR3 contains 17 residues. The CDR3 loop is CTSSPTGSSGGDNEQYF. CDR3 DNA: TGCACCAGCAGCCCGACTGGTTCTAGCGGGGGAGACAACGAGCAGTACTTC.